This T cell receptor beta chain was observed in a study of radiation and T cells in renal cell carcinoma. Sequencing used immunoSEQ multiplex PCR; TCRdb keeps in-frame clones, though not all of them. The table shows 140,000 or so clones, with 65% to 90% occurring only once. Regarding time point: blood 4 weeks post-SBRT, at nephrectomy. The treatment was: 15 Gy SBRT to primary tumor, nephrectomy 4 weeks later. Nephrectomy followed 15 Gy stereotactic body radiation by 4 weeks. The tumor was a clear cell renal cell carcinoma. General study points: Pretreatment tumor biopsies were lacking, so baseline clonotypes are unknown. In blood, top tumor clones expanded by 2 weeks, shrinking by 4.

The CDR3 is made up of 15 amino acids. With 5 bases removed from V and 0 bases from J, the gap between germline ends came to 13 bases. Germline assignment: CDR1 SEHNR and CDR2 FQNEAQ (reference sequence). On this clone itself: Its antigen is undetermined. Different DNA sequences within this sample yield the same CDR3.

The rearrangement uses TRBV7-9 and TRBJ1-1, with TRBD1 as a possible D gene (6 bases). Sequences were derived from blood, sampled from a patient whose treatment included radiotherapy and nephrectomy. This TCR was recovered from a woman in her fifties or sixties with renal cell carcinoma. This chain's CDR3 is CASSQWTVLNTEAFF. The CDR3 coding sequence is TGTGCCAGCAGCCAGTGGACAGTCCTGAACACTGAAGCTTTCTTT. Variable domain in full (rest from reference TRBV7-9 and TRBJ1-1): DTGVSQNPRHKITKRGQNVTFRCDPISEHNRLYWYRQTLGQGPEFLTYFQNEAQLEKSRLLSDRFSAERPKGSFSTLEIQRTEQGDSAMYLCASSQWTVLNTEAFFGQGTRLTVV.